This T cell receptor beta chain was observed in a study of T cell changes during pregnancy in multiple sclerosis. Germline V gene data show CDR1 as LNHDA and CDR2 as SQIVND (reference sequence). The CDR3 covers 14 residues. V trimming: 3 bases; J trimming: 6 bases; junction bases outside the gene matches: 5. Produced via immunoSEQ multiplex PCR; TCRdb's table is partial and in-frame only. The repertoire has tens of thousands of clones, roughly nine tenths of them found once; the top ten carry more than 0.95%. The chain links TRBV19 to TRBJ2-1, with 7 bases lining up with TRBD1. The clonotype was recovered from a female donor with multiple sclerosis, enrolled in a pregnancy study. The source material was CD4+ T cells from peripheral blood mononuclear cells, sampled in the second trimester of pregnancy. The CDR3 region has the DNA TGTGCCAGTAGTATTTCCCCAGGGGGCAATGAGCAGTTCTTC. It specifies CASSISPGGNEQFF.